Listed here are 4 T cell receptor beta chains from one sample, sequenced in a study of graft-versus-host responses after intestinal transplantation. No antigen has been identified for these receptors. Produced via immunoSEQ multiplex PCR; TCRdb's table is partial and in-frame only. The sample records around 64,000 clones, almost 95% being singletons. The specimen was unstimulated CD4+ T cells sorted from spleen or lymph node cells, collected before transplant. These receptors all stem from a human donor who was the organ donor for an intestinal transplant.

The V call is TRBV2, the J call TRBJ2-7, with 11 bases matching TRBD2. V was pared by 4 bases and J by 7 bases, with 12 bases of the junction left unmatched. The CDR3 runs to 16 residues. Germline loops: CDR1 SNHLY, CDR2 FYNNEI. The CDR3 region has the DNA TGTGCCAGCAGTGCCCGAATGGTGTTAGCGGGGGGGGAGCAGTACTTC. Protein product: CASSARMVLAGGEQYF.

The V call is TRBV7-9, the J call TRBJ2-7; TRBD1 matches 9 bases. V dropped 5 bases and J dropped 2; count of bases not matched to a gene: 10. Germline V lookup: CDR1 SEHNR, CDR2 FQNEAQ (reference sequence). The CDR3 runs to 16 residues. CDR3 nucleotides: TGTGCCAGCAGCCTCGGGACAGGGCGAACCACCTACGAGCAGTACTTC. Translation gives CASSLGTGRTTYEQYF.

The chain links TRBV7-2 to TRBJ2-3; D perhaps matches TRBD2 (6 bases). Trimming stripped 4 bases from V and 7 bases from J, with 18 bases between. This CDR3 is built from 15 residues. Germline loops: CDR1 SGHTA, CDR2 FQGNSA. DNA of the CDR3: TGTGCCAGCAGCTACTCGGGACTTGGAGGGAATACGCAGTATTTT. Residues: CASSYSGLGGNTQYF.

The chain has TRBV19 and TRBJ2-3; D is unresolved. The CDR3 is 14 residues long. With 3 bases removed from V and 5 bases from J, the gap between germline ends came to 12 bases. Germline loops: CDR1 LNHDA, CDR2 SQIVND (reference sequence). Here the CDR3 DNA reads TGTGCCAGTAGTATTTGGCTAGGGCAAGATACGCAGTATTTT. Translating it yields CASSIWLGQDTQYF.